These T cell receptor beta chains were read from a single sample in a study of blood T cell repertoires in COVID-19. The protocol was immunoSEQ multiplex PCR, while the TCRdb copy is restricted to in-frame clones and leaves out a portion. Here the sample spans just over 650,000 clones, 90% being singletons. The sample comprised peripheral blood. These receptors were obtained from a woman under 30 with acute or convalescent COVID-19. Each CDR3 is given with its conserved first and last residue. A D gene is named only where the DNA matches it firmly.

j_call: TRBJ2-7
d_call: -
v_call: TRBV28
cdr3_nt: TGTGCCAGCAGTCCCCCCCCCTGGGCAGGAACCTACGAGCAGTACTTC
cdr3_aa: CASSPPPWAGTYEQYF

j_call: TRBJ1-5
d_call: -
v_call: TRBV7-9
cdr3_nt: TGTGCCAGCAGCTTAGGGACAAATCAGCCCCAGCATTTT
cdr3_aa: CASSLGTNQPQHF

j_call: TRBJ1-2
d_call: -
v_call: TRBV7-2
cdr3_nt: TGTGCCAGCAGCTTGGTATCCCAAAAGGGGGGCTACACCTTC
cdr3_aa: CASSLVSQKGGYTF

j_call: TRBJ1-5
d_call: TRBD1
v_call: TRBV4-2
cdr3_nt: TGTGCCAGCAGCCAAGGGGGACAGGCTTATAGCAATCAGCCCCAGCATTTT
cdr3_aa: CASSQGGQAYSNQPQHF

j_call: TRBJ2-1
d_call: TRBD1
v_call: TRBV12-5
cdr3_nt: TGTGCTAGTGGCCAAACCGGGACAGGGGTTGTCTATGAGCAGTTCTTC
cdr3_aa: CASGQTGTGVVYEQFF

j_call: TRBJ1-1
d_call: -
v_call: TRBV5-4
cdr3_nt: TGTGCCAGCAGCCCCGACGGAGGAGGGGCTTTCTTT
cdr3_aa: CASSPDGGGAFF

j_call: TRBJ1-3
d_call: -
v_call: TRBV6-6
cdr3_nt: TGTGCCAGCAGTTACGAGGAGGGTGGAAACACCATATATTTT
cdr3_aa: CASSYEEGGNTIYF

j_call: TRBJ2-7
d_call: TRBD1
v_call: TRBV3-1/TRBV3-2
cdr3_nt: TGTGCCAGCAGCCAAAGGAGGACAGGGGCGACCTACGAGCAGTACTTC
cdr3_aa: CASSQRRTGATYEQYF

j_call: TRBJ2-2
d_call: -
v_call: TRBV5-5
cdr3_nt: TGTGCCAGCAGCCCTAACACCGGGGAGCTGTTTTTT
cdr3_aa: CASSPNTGELFF

j_call: TRBJ1-1
d_call: TRBD1
v_call: TRBV30
cdr3_nt: TGTGCCTGGAGCCTAAGAGTTACAGGGGGCATGAACACTGAAGCTTTCTTT
cdr3_aa: CAWSLRVTGGMNTEAFF

j_call: TRBJ1-2
d_call: -
v_call: TRBV6-1
cdr3_nt: TGTGCCAGCAGTGAAGCAGCGGACGACTTCTATGGCTACACCTTC
cdr3_aa: CASSEAADDFYGYTF